The source of this T cell receptor (beta chain) is a study of blood T cell repertoires in COVID-19. Study as a whole: Acute and convalescent COVID-19 specimens originated in the United States, Italy and Spain. The cDNA or gDNA used as material had been derived from T cells, B-cell-depleted T cells, or PBMCs.

How the authors handled the data: Counts of nucleated cells, estimated from reference gene primer amplification, were obtained. Produced via immunoSEQ multiplex PCR; TCRdb's table is partial and in-frame only. Clone size and the V and J calls come from that table; the DNA yielded D and trimming. The sample comprises around 97,000 clones, about 90% of which are singletons, and 6.2% rests with the top ten. This clone appeared a single time. From germline, CDR1 is SGHTA and CDR2 FQGNSA. With 3 bases clipped from V and 7 bases from J, the junction kept 7 bases outside the gene matches. CDR3 size: 15 residues.

V is TRBV7-2 and J is TRBJ2-1, with TRBD2 matching 9 bases. This clonotype was obtained from a human donor in a cohort sampled during active COVID-19. Sequencing was carried out using peripheral blood. CDR3 region: CASSFTSGFSNEQFF. As DNA, the CDR3 is TGTGCCAGCAGCTTTACTAGCGGGTTTTCGAATGAGCAGTTCTTC.